This record looks at one T cell receptor (beta chain) sequence and its context. The sample originates from a study of tumor T cells in aggressive B-cell lymphoma. The germline V gene has CDR1 SQVTM and CDR2 ANQGSEA. V was clipped by 8 bases and J by 9 bases; unmatched bases: 9. The CDR3 is 13 residues long. Only in-frame clones appear in the TCRdb table, and some are missing; sequencing was by immunoSEQ multiplex PCR. The data contain 2,000 to 2,500 clones, about 87% of them singletons. This chain joins TRBV29-1 and TRBJ2-1, with 11 nucleotides matching TRBD2. Sequences were obtained from tumor tissue. This receptor was taken from an adult with diffuse large B cell lymphoma. DNA for the CDR3: TGCAGCAAAACTAGCGGGAGCTTTGGTGAGCAGTTCTTC. This codes for CSKTSGSFGEQFF.